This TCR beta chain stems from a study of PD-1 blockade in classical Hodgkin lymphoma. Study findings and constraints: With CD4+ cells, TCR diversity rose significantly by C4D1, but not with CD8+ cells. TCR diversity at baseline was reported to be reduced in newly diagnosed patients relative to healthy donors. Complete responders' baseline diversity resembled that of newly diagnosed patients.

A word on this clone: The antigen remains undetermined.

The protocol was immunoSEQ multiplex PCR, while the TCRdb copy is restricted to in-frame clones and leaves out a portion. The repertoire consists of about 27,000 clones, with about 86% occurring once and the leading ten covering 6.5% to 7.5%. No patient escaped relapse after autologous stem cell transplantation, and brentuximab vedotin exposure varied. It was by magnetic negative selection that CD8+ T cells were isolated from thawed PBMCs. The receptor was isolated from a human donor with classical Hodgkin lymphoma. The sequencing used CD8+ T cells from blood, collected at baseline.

The CDR3 region has the DNA TGTGCCAGCAGTTTCCTCGGGACAGGGAACGAGCAGTACTTC. Protein sequence: CASSFLGTGNEQYF. J is TRBJ2-7 and V is TRBV28; TRBD1 matches at 9 bases. Germline values: CDR1 MDHEN, CDR2 SYDVKM. V lost 3 bases and J lost 5; bases outside the gene matches: 5. The CDR3 spans 14 residues.